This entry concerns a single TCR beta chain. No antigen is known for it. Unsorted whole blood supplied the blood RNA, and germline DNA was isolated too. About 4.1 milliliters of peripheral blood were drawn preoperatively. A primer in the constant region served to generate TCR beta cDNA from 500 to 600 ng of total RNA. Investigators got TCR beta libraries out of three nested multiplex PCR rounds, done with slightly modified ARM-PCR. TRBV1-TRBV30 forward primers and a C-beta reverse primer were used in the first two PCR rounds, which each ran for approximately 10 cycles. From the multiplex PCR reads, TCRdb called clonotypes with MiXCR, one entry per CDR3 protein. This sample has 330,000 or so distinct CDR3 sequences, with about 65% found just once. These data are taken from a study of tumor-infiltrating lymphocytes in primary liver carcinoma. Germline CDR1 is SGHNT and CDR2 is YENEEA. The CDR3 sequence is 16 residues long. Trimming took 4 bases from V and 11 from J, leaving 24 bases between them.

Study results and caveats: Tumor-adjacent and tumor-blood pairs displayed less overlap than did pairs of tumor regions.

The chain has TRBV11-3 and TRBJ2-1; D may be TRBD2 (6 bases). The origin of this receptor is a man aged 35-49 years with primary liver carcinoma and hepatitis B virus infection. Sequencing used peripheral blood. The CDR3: CASSSPSLAAYSKQFF. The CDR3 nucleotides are TGTGCCAGCAGCTCCCCGTCGTTAGCGGCCTACAGTAAGCAGTTCTTC.